This TCR beta chain was observed in a study of STAT5B mutations in CD4+ large granular lymphocyte leukemia (dated by TCRdb to between 2020 and 2023). At the level of the whole study: Among the healthy controls, the CDR3 'QG' motif was associated with a particular HLA allele. The study compared the TCRbeta repertoires of patients with CD4+ T-cell large granular lymphocyte leukemia against the TCRbeta repertoires of healthy blood donors. The purity of purified fractions was confirmed by flow cytometry on FACSCanto II or FACSVerse to exceed 95% among lymphocytes. Results the study describes overall, beyond this receptor: Greater clonality appeared to be present in CD4-sorted patient repertoires than in healthy CD4+ repertoires, and the difference was retained after the putative leukemic clones were removed. The data were not HLA-matched, and the relatively small sample size could explain the higher clonality seen in CD4+ compared with CD8+ T-LGLL. Main leukemic clonotypes were private to each patient, although 20% to 25% of the main leukemic clonotypes were found at low frequency in the non-leukemic repertoires of other patients.

The healthy control group was made up of around 38 blood donors, and the Finnish Red Cross blood service supplied their buffy coats. All TCR-sequenced material derived from peripheral blood: patient blood samples and healthy donor buffy coats. Ficoll-Hypaque gradient centrifugation was used to isolate peripheral blood mononuclear cells. CD4+ cells were magnetically purified from the buffy coats of healthy controls. The Gentra Puregene Cell and Tissue kit was used to extract genomic DNA, and a Qubit 2.0 fluorometer was used to measure the amount of genomic DNA. The immunoSEQ assay at survey resolution was used to sequence TCRbeta rearrangements from genomic DNA. Turning to the authors' computational methods: In the TCR sequencing data, the lowest productive clonotype frequency that could be detected was 2.59 x 10-5. Only productive TCRbeta rearrangements, defined as complete and in-frame sequences, were included in the analyses. Simpson clonality, calculated in the immunoSEQ Analyzer version 3.0, was used as the measure of sample clonality. Clones were categorized by frequency as very rare, small, medium, large (1-20%) or hyperexpanded (>20%). Generation probabilities were estimated with OLGA 1.2.3, V-gene circos plots were generated with VDJtools, specificities were searched for in VDJdb, and CDR3 motifs were identified with GLIPH. TCRdb carries this immuneACCESS record with in-frame sequences only. Its versions omit some clonotypes, under half of them owing to an unresolved V gene in the studies checked, with the rest unexplained. V and J calls and clone size follow that table, whereas D and trimming were derived from the DNA. The sample contains fewer than 40,000 clones, about four fifths of them found a single time. The top ten clonotypes cover about 2% of the sample.

A word on this clone: What this receptor recognizes is not known. No clone much larger than this one lies a single base away; base qualities are absent.

This clonotype originated in a human donor in good health. Material: CD4+ T cells from blood buffy coats.

CDR3 sequence: CSAAVAGNYEQYF. The DNA sequence is TGCAGCGCCGCGGTGGCAGGGAACTACGAGCAGTACTTC. The chain is assembled from TRBV29-1 and TRBJ2-7, and possibly TRBD1, on 5 matching bases. The CDR3, from cysteine to phenylalanine, totals 13 residues. CDR3 DNA is the only sequence kept; it has 39 bases, read in frame from the first base. V is shortened by 7 bases, J by 3 bases, and the region joining them spans 16 bases. The CDR1 and CDR2 encoded by the germline V gene are SQVTM and ANQGSEA.